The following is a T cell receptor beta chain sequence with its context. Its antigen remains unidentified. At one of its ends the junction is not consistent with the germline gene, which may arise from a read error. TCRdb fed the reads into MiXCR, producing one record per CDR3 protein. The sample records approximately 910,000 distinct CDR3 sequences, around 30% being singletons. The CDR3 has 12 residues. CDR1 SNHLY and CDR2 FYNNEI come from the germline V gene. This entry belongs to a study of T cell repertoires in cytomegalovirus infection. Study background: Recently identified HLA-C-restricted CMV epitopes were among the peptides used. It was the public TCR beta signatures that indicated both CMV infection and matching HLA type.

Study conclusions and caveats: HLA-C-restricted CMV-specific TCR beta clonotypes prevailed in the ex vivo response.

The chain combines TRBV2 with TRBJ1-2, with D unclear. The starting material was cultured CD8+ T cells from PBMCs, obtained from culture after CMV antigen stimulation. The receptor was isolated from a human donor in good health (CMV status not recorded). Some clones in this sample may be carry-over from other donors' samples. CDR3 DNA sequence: TGTGCCAGCAGCCTATCTAACTATGGCTGCACCTTC. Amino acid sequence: CASSLSNYGCTF.